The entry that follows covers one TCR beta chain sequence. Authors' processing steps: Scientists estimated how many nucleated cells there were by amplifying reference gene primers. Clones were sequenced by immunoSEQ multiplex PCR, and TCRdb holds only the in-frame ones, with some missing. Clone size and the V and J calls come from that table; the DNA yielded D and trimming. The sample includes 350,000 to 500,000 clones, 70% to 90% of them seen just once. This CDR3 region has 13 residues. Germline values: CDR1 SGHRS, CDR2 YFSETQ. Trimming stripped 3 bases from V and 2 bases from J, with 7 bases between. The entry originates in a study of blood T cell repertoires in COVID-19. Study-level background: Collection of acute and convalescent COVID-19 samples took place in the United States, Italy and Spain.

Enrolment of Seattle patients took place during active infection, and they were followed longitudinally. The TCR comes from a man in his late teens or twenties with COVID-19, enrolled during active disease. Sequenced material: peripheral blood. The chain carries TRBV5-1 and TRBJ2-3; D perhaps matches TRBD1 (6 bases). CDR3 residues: CASSWDNTDTQYF. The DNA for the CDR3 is TGCGCCAGCAGCTGGGACAACACAGATACGCAGTATTTT.